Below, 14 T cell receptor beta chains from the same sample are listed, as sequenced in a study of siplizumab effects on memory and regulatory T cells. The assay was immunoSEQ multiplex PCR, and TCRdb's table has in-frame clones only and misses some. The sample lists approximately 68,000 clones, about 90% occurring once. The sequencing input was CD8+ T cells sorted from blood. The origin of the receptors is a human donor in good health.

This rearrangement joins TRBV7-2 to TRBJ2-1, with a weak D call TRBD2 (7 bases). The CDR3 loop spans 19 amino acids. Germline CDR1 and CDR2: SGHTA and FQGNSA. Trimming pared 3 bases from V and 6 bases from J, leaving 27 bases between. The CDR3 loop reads CASSLISGGAGALGNEQFF. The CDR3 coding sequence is TGTGCCAGCAGCTTGATTAGTGGTGGGGCGGGGGCCTTAGGCAATGAGCAGTTCTTC.

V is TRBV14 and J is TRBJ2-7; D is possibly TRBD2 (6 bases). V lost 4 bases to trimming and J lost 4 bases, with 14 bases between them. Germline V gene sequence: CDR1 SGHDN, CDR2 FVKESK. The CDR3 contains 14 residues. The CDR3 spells CASSLGRGLYEQYF. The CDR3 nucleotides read TGTGCCAGCAGCCTTGGGCGGGGCCTTTACGAGCAGTACTTC.

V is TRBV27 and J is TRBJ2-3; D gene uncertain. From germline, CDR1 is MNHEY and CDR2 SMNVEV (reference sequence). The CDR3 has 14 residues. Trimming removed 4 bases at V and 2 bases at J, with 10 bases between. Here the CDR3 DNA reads TGTGCCAGCAGTTACGGCGGCTACACAGATACGCAGTATTTT. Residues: CASSYGGYTDTQYF.

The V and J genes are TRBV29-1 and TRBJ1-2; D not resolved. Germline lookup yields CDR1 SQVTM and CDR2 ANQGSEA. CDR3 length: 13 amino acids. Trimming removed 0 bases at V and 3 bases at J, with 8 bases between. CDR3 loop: CSVEEGFHYGYTF. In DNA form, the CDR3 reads TGCAGCGTTGAAGAAGGTTTCCACTATGGCTACACCTTC.

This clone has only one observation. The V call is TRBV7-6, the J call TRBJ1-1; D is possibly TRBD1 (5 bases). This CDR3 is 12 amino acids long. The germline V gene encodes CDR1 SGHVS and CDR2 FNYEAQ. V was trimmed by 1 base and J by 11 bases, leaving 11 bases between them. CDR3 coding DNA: TGTGCCAGCAGCTTAGGGGGCGCGGAGGCTTTCTTT. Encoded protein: CASSLGGAEAFF. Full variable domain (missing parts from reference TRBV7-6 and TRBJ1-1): GAGVSQSPRYKVTKRGQDVALRCDPISGHVSLYWYRQALGQGPEFLTYFNYEAQQDKSGLPNDRFSAERPEGSISTLTIQRTEQRDSAMYRCASSLGGAEAFFGQGTRLTVV.

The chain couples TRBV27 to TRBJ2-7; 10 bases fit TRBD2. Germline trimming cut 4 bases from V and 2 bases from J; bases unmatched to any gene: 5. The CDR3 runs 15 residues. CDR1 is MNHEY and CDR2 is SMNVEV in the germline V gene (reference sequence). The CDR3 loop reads CASSSRTSGAYEQYF. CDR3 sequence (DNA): TGTGCCAGCAGTTCCCGAACTAGCGGGGCCTACGAGCAGTACTTC.

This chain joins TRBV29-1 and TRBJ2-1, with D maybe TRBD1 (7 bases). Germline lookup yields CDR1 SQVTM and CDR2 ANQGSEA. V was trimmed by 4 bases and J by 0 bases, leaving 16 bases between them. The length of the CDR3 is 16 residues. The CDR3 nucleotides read TGCAGCGTTGGGGGAGGACAGGAGGGCTCCTACAATGAGCAGTTCTTC. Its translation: CSVGGGQEGSYNEQFF.

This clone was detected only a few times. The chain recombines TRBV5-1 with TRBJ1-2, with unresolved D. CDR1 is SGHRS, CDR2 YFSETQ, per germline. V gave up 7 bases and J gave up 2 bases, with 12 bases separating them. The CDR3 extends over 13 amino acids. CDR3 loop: CASLYKANYGYTF. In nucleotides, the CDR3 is TGCGCCAGCCTGTACAAGGCCAACTATGGCTACACCTTC.

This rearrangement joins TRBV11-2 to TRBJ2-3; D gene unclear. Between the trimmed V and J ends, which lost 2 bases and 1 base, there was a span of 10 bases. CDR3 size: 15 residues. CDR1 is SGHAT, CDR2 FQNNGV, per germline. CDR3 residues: CASSLYGSRTDTQYF. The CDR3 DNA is TGTGCCAGCAGCTTATATGGCAGCCGCACAGATACGCAGTATTTT.

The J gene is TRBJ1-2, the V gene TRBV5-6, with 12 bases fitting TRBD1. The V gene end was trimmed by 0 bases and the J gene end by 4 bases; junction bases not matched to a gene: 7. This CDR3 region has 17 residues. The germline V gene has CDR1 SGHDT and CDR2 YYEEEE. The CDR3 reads CASSLAGTGGVGYGYTF. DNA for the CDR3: TGTGCCAGCAGCTTGGCCGGGACAGGGGGCGTCGGCTATGGCTACACCTTC.

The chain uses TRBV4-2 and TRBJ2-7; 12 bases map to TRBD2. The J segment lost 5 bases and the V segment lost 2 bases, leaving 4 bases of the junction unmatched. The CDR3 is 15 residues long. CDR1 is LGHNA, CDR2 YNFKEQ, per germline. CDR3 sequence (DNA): TGTGCCAGCAGCCAAACGACTAGCGGGAGCGACGAGCAGTACTTC. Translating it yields CASSQTTSGSDEQYF.

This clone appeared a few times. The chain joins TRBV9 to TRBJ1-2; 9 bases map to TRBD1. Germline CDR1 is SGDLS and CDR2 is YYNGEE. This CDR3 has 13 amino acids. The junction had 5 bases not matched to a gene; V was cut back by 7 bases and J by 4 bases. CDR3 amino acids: CASRGTGSYGYTF. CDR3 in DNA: TGTGCCAGCCGAGGGACAGGGTCCTATGGCTACACCTTC.

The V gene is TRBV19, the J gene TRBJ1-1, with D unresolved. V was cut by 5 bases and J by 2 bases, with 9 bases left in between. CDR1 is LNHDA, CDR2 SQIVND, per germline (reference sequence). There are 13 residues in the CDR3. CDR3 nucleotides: TGTGCCAGTAGTGTCGGTCACAACACTGAAGCTTTCTTT. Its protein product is CASSVGHNTEAFF.

CDR3 bases: TGTGCCAGCAGCTTATATCAGGGAACATACAATGAGCAGTTCTTC. Amino acids: CASSLYQGTYNEQFF. The chain couples TRBV7-9 to TRBJ2-1, with D possibly TRBD1 on 5 matching bases. The CDR3 contains 15 residues. The V gene lost 2 bases and the J gene lost 4 bases, with 12 bases spanning the gap. Germline V CDR1 and CDR2: SEHNR, FQNEAQ (reference sequence).